The clone carrying this T cell receptor (beta chain) was picked up one time. This CDR3 spans 14 amino acids. The germline gives CDR1 SGHTA, CDR2 FQGNSA. V gave up 6 bases and J gave up 7 bases, with 16 bases separating them. These data belong to a study of blood T cell repertoires in COVID-19. Study at large: Whether acute or convalescent, the COVID-19 samples came from the United States, Italy and Spain. T cells, B-cell-depleted T cells, or PBMCs supplied cDNA or gDNA.

Original processing methods: Reference gene primer amplification gave estimated nucleated cell counts. Using immunoSEQ multiplex PCR, the repertoire was profiled, and TCRdb retains in-frame clones only, with some absent. D and trimming were read from the DNA, whereas the V and J calls and clone size are those reported in that table. The sample lists roughly 33,000 clones; 85% to 90% were seen once. V and J are TRBV7-2 and TRBJ2-1; D might be TRBD1 (6 bases). This clonotype was sampled from a human donor in a cohort sampled during active COVID-19. The sequencing input was peripheral blood. Here the CDR3 reads CASRSRRDTNEQFF. The CDR3 nucleotides read TGTGCCAGCAGGTCGAGACGGGACACTAATGAGCAGTTCTTC.